The subject of this entry is one T cell receptor (beta chain). TCRdb re-called the 5' RACE reads with MiXCR, one entry per CDR3 protein. The sample holds under 150,000 distinct CDR3 sequences, 10% to 15% seen once. The source of the sample is a study of spatial heterogeneity in lung cancer. Time point specified: blood at routine non-recurrence follow-up after resection. Sequencing was performed on whole RNA extracted from tumor and nontumor lung tissue, or from frozen PBMC, and the material was left unsorted. The starting material was PBMCs, obtained at follow-up. This clonotype was sampled from a male donor with early-stage non-small cell lung cancer.

The CDR3 protein is CASSLRQANEQFF. The CDR3 DNA follows: TGCGCCAGCAGCTTACGACAGGCCAATGAGCAGTTCTTC. The V gene is TRBV5-1, the J gene TRBJ2-1; possible D gene TRBD1, 6 bases. The V and J ends lost 2 bases and 6 bases respectively, with 9 bases between them. The germline V gene has CDR1 SGHRS and CDR2 YFSETQ. The CDR3 is 13 residues long.